The 11 T cell receptor beta chains below come from one sample, sequenced in a study of OX40 agonist ivuxolimab in advanced cancers. Only in-frame clones appear in the TCRdb table, and some are missing; sequencing was by immunoSEQ multiplex PCR. The sample lists roughly 75,000 clones; around 91% were seen once. The specimen comprised CD4+ or CD8+ T cells sorted from blood, sampled in a trial of the OX40 agonist ivuxolimab. The receptors come from an adult with an advanced solid tumor such as melanoma, head and neck, liver or kidney cancer.

This rearrangement joins TRBV28 to TRBJ1-5; maybe TRBD1 (6 bases). The CDR3 consists of 15 residues. In germline, CDR1 is MDHEN, CDR2 SYDVKM. Trimming left V 2 bases short and J 3 bases short, with 11 bases between. This chain's CDR3 is CASSLEGVPNQPQHF. The CDR3 DNA follows: TGTGCCAGCAGTTTAGAGGGGGTCCCCAATCAGCCCCAGCATTTT.

The rearrangement links TRBV28 to TRBJ2-2; tentative D call: TRBD1 (6 bases). The CDR3 has 14 amino acids. Germline loops: CDR1 MDHEN, CDR2 SYDVKM. Trimming stripped 3 bases from V and 6 bases from J, with 11 bases between. The CDR3 bases are TGTGCCAGCAGTTTTATGTCAGGGGCCGGGGAGCTGTTTTTT. Translating it yields CASSFMSGAGELFF. The complete variable domain, with remaining parts taken from reference TRBV28 and TRBJ2-2, reads DVKVTQSSRYLVKRTGEKVFLECVQDMDHENMFWYRQDPGLGLRLIYFSYDVKMKEKGDIPEGYSVSREKKERFSLILESASTNQTSMYLCASSFMSGAGELFFGEGSRLTVL.

V and J are TRBV4-3 and TRBJ1-5; D may be TRBD1 (5 bases). Trimming removed 3 bases at V and 7 bases at J, with 16 bases between. This CDR3 comprises 15 residues. Germline V lookup: CDR1 LGHNA, CDR2 YSLEER. DNA for the CDR3: TGCGCCAGCAGCCAGGGTATGGGGCTCGGGCAGCCCCAGCATTTT. It yields the protein CASSQGMGLGQPQHF.

This chain links TRBV7-9 with TRBJ2-3; D is ambiguous. Germline CDR1 and CDR2: SEHNR and FQNEAQ (reference sequence). The CDR3 covers 13 residues. V gave up 5 bases and J gave up 7 bases, with 13 bases separating them. The CDR3: CASSQSIENTQYF. The CDR3 nucleotides are TGTGCCAGCAGCCAGAGTATAGAGAATACGCAGTATTTT.

The chain combines TRBV16 with TRBJ1-5; no reliable D call. Germline V gives CDR1 KGHSY, CDR2 FQNENV. This CDR3 is 15 amino acids long. V shed 0 bases and J shed 5 bases, with 11 bases lying between them. CDR3 sequence reads: CASSQSVLEDQPQHF. The CDR3 coding sequence is TGTGCCAGCAGCCAATCGGTTCTGGAGGATCAGCCCCAGCATTTT.

This chain uses TRBV4-2 with TRBJ1-5, with D maybe TRBD1 (6 bases). The CDR3 contains 18 residues. Germline V gene data show CDR1 as LGHNA and CDR2 as YNFKEQ. The ends were cut back, 4 bases at V and 3 bases at J, with 22 bases in the middle. The CDR3 loop is CASSPFNEGGFNNQPQHF. The CDR3 DNA reads TGTGCCAGCAGCCCCTTTAACGAGGGGGGATTTAACAATCAGCCCCAGCATTTT.

V is TRBV5-1 and J is TRBJ1-5; no firm D call. V lost 4 bases to trimming and J lost 5 bases, with 16 bases between them. Looked up from germline, CDR1 is SGHRS and CDR2 is YFSETQ. The CDR3 extends over 15 amino acids. CDR3 bases: TGCGCCAGCAGCCCGGGTTTTAGGGATGATCAGCCCCAGCATTTT. This translates into CASSPGFRDDQPQHF.

V is TRBV9 and J is TRBJ2-3; TRBD1 matches at 11 bases. V was clipped by 0 bases and J by 6 bases; unmatched bases: 12. CDR1 and CDR2 (germline): SGDLS, YYNGEE. The length of the CDR3 is 18 residues. The CDR3 DNA is TGTGCCAGCAGCGTAGGCTTTGGGACAGGGGGGCTCGTGGATACGCAGTATTTT. Amino acids: CASSVGFGTGGLVDTQYF.

V and J are TRBV5-8 and TRBJ2-1, with a possible D match to TRBD2 (5 bases). CDR1 is SGHTS, CDR2 YDEGEE, per germline. The V and J ends lost 4 bases and 5 bases respectively, with 10 bases between them. CDR3 length: 13 amino acids. CDR3 in DNA: TGTGCCAGCAGCCGCCGGGAAAACAATGAGCAGTTCTTC. Protein sequence: CASSRRENNEQFF.

This rearrangement joins TRBV6-6 to TRBJ2-3, with unresolved D. Per germline, CDR1 MNHNY and CDR2 SVGAGI (reference sequence). The V gene lost 7 bases and the J gene lost 2 bases, with 13 bases spanning the gap. The CDR3 consists of 14 residues. CDR3 in amino acids: CASTQWLSTDTQYF. In nucleotides, the CDR3 is TGTGCCAGCACTCAATGGCTTTCCACAGATACGCAGTATTTT.

This clone was seen once. V usage is TRBV28 and J usage is TRBJ2-2; D ambiguous. Trimming pared 3 bases from V and 4 bases from J, leaving 9 bases between. Germline V gene lookup returns CDR1 MDHEN and CDR2 SYDVKM. The CDR3 length is 14 residues. The CDR3 bases are TGTGCCAGCAGTTTCGTCAGGACCACCGGGGAGCTGTTTTTT. Translating it yields CASSFVRTTGELFF.